This T cell receptor beta chain emerged from a study of B cell selection in AIRE deficiency (dated by TCRdb to the late 2010s). A note on the overall study: Researchers compared TCRbeta repertoires of sorted blood CD4+ conventional T cells and regulatory T cells in AIRE-deficient patients with those in healthy controls. The TCR-sequenced cohort comprised about five AIRE-deficient APECED patients and about five healthy control donors. The paper as a whole reports these results and caveats: Shorter CDR3s were found in shared Treg sequences, reflecting a bias toward rearrangements containing few non-templated nucleotide insertions. Only TCRbeta chains were sequenced, and less than 40% of shared healthy-donor Treg sequences were also present in healthy Tconv cells, possibly due to differing TCRalpha chains. In terms of TCRBV gene usage, CDR3 length and TCR diversity, Tconv and Treg cells from AIRE-deficient patients looked similar to Tconv and Treg cells from healthy donors. Among a few thousand shared Treg TCRbeta sequences, about 31% were found to be shared only among healthy donors and approximately 9.3% only among patients, suggesting that Treg selection is less efficient in the absence of AIRE. Approximately 30% of the Treg TCRbeta sequences shared among healthy donors were detected in patient Tconv cells, suggesting that Treg-biased clones are diverted into the Tconv compartment.

Turning to this clone: The antigen it recognizes is unknown. Per-base quality was not reported, and no clone a single base away is much larger than it.

Based on the germline V gene, the CDR1 and CDR2 sequences are SGHDT and YYEEEE. V is shortened by 6 bases, J by 5 bases, and the region joining them spans 20 bases. From the cysteine up to the phenylalanine, the CDR3 has a length of 16 residues. The retained sequence is limited to the CDR3, 48 bases, with the frame set at the first base. Conventional CD4 T cells were sorted as cells that were CD4+CD127+. AIRE-deficient patients had APECED syndrome. Tconv and Treg cells for TCRbeta sequencing were sorted on a FACSAria flow cytometer. Sorted cells were collected into 5-ml round-bottom polystyrene tubes, and dry cell pellets were frozen at -80°C before sequencing. The immunoSEQ platform was used for TCRbeta chain sequencing. Per the source publication's procedure: When conventional T cell repertoires were pooled, 85,000 to 120,000 distinct in-frame TCRbeta sequences were obtained from patients and approximately 1.4x10^5 from healthy donors. Treg TCRbeta sequences found in two or more individuals were defined as public, and these public Treg TCRbeta sequences were then searched for in Tconv repertoires. Group differences were tested with Mann-Whitney U tests and Bonferroni-Dunn correction in GraphPad Prism 7.03. TCRdb limited this immuneACCESS table to in-frame rearrangements with V and J called. A share of clones is missing; checked studies link under half to unresolved V genes, and the rest is unexplained. V and J calls and clone size follow that table, whereas D and trimming were derived from the DNA. The sample contains 20,000 to 25,000 clones, almost 97% of them found a single time. Roughly 0.3% of the sample comes from the top ten.

This sequence originates from a human donor with AIRE deficiency. This receptor chain uses TRBV5-6 and TRBJ2-2, and perhaps TRBD2 as D gene, on 6 matching bases. Source material: conventional CD4+ T cells sorted from PBMCs. The CDR3 protein: CASTTVRRRGTGELFF. The nucleotide sequence is given as TGTGCCAGCACCACCGTGAGGAGGCGGGGAACCGGGGAGCTGTTTTTT.